This T cell receptor (beta chain) was captured in a study of shared clonotypes between healthy human individuals. Deletions cut 8 bases from V and 1 base from J, with 8 bases between. CDR3 length: 12 amino acids. Germline V CDR1 and CDR2: MNHEY, SVGAGI. Only in-frame clones appear in the TCRdb table, and some are missing; sequencing was by immunoSEQ multiplex PCR. The sample carries about 2.2 million clones, roughly 91% recorded once. In the naive CD8 group, cells lacked CD45RO and were positively selected for CCR7, so terminally differentiated effector memory CD45RA+ cells were left out. The receptor's source is a man in his late teens or twenties in good health. Some clones in this sample may be carry-over from other donors' samples. The chain is built from TRBV6-5 and TRBJ1-1; no firm D call. Material: naive CD8+ T cells from PBMCs. CDR3 DNA sequence: TGTGCCAGCCTTCGCGGGAACACTGAAGCTTTCTTT. Amino acids: CASLRGNTEAFF.